The present T cell receptor beta chain was sequenced within a study of T cell repertoires in cytomegalovirus infection. Via MiXCR, TCRdb re-called the reads, giving one row per CDR3 protein. The sample has 70,000 to 75,000 distinct CDR3 sequences; 3.5% to 4% are singletons. Germline values: CDR1 LNHDA, CDR2 SQIVND (reference sequence). Deletions cut 5 bases from V and 0 bases from J, with 17 bases between. The length of the CDR3 is 16 residues. This clonotype came up many times. The material sequenced was PBMCs. The genes are TRBV19 and TRBJ2-7, with TRBD1 as a possible D gene (5 bases). This TCR was recovered from a human donor in good health (CMV status not recorded). Some clones in this sample may be carry-over from other donors' samples. The CDR3 nucleotides read TGTGCCAGTAGTCCAGGACAAGAGCTAAGCTCCTACGAGCAGTACTTC. Its protein is CASSPGQELSSYEQYF.